This T cell receptor beta chain was sequenced in a study of graft-versus-host responses after intestinal transplantation. Whole-study findings and limits: Present in recipient marrow, GvH clones included some that appeared first in ileum or blood.

Of note for this clone: What it binds is unknown.

This CDR3 comprises 18 residues. Germline values: CDR1 SGHDN, CDR2 FVKESK. Trimming cost V 4 bases and J 0 bases; bases outside gene matches: 10. Generated by immunoSEQ multiplex PCR, the TCRdb table keeps only in-frame clones and is missing some. The table has approximately 110,000 clones, over 85% seen once. The sequenced sample was unstimulated CD4+ T cells sorted from spleen or lymph node cells, obtained before transplant. The receptor comes from a human donor who was the organ donor for an intestinal transplant. The chain links TRBV14 to TRBJ2-4; TRBD2 agrees at 9 bases. The CDR3 region has the DNA TGTGCCAGCAGCCCACAAGCGGGAGGCAGACTAGCCAAAAACATTCAGTACTTC. Its protein is CASSPQAGGRLAKNIQYF.